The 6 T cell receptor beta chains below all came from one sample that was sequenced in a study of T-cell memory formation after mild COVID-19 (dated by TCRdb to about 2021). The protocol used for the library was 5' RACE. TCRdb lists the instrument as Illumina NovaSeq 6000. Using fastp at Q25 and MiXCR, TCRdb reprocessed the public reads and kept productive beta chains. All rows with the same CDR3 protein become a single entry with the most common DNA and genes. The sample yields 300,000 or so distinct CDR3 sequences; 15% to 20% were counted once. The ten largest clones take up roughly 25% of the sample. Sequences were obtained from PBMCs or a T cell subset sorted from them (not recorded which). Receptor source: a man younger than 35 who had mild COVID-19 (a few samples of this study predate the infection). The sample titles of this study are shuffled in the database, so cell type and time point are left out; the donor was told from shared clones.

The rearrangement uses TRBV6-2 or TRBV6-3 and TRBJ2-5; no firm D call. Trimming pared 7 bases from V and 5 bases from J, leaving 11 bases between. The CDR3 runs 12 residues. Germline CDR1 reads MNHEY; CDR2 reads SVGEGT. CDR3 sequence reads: CASTNHRETQYF. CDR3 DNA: TGTGCCAGCACAAATCATCGGGAGACCCAGTACTTC.

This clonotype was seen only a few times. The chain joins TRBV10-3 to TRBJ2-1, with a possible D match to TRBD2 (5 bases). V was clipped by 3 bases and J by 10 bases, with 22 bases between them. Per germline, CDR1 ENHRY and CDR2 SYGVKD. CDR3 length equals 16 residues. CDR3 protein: CAISDTGFLSLGEQFF. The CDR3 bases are TGTGCCATCAGTGATACGGGGTTCCTAAGTCTAGGGGAGCAGTTCTTC.

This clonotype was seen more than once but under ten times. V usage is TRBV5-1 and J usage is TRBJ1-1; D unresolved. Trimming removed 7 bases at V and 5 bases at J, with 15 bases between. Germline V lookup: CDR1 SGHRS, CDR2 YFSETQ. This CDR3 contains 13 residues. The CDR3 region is CASRDPRSTEAFF. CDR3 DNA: TGCGCCAGCCGCGATCCCCGTAGTACTGAAGCTTTCTTT.

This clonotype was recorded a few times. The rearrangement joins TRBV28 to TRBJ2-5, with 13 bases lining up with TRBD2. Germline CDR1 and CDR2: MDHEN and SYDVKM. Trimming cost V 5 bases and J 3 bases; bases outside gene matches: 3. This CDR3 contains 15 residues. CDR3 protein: CASSTGLAGEETQYF. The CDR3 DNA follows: TGTGCCAGCAGTACCGGACTAGCGGGGGAAGAGACCCAGTACTTC.

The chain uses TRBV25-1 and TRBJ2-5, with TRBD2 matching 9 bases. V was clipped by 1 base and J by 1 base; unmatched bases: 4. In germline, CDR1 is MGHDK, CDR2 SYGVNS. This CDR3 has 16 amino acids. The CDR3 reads CASSESGRGGQETQYF. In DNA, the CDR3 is TGTGCCAGCAGTGAATCCGGGCGGGGGGGCCAAGAGACCCAGTACTTC.

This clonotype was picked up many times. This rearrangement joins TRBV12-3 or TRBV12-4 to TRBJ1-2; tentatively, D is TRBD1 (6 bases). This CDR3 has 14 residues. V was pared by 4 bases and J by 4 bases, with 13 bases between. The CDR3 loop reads CASSSQTGIYGYTF. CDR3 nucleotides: TGTGCCAGCAGTTCTCAAACAGGGATCTATGGCTACACCTTC.